These 28 T cell receptor beta chains were sequenced from one sample in a study of CD8+CD57+ T cells in acquired aplastic anemia. Whoever was chosen for sequencing had shown CD8+CD57+ cell expansion by flow cytometry. Genomic DNA served as template for TCR beta VDJ and CDR3 profiling. TCRdb recomputed calls from the reads with MiXCR, one row per CDR3 protein. The data contain more than 95,000 distinct CDR3 sequences, about 40% of them seen just once; the ten biggest clones take up over 2%. The sequenced sample consisted of sorted CD4+, CD8+, or CD8+CD57+ T cells (not recorded which) from PBMCs. The origin of the receptors is a human donor with aplastic anemia.

This chain connects TRBV18 to TRBJ1-6, with D possibly matching TRBD1 (5 bases). Germline assignment: CDR1 KGHSH and CDR2 LQKENI. The CDR3 totals 15 residues. V gave up 3 bases and J gave up 14 bases, with 20 bases separating them. The CDR3: CASSPLGGEGKALHF. As DNA, the CDR3 is TGTGCCAGCTCACCCCTGGGAGGGGAAGGTAAAGCCCTCCACTTT.

The chain has TRBV29-1 and TRBJ2-1; D may be TRBD2 (5 bases). Germline-derived CDR1 and CDR2 are SQVTM and ANQGSEA. The CDR3 consists of 12 residues. V dropped 6 bases and J dropped 6 bases, with 12 bases sitting between them. The CDR3 spells CSVRGFGNEQFF. The CDR3 region has the DNA TGCAGCGTAAGAGGGTTCGGCAATGAGCAGTTCTTC.

This clonotype was recorded at least ten times. This chain connects TRBV19 to TRBJ2-5; D gene unclear. The CDR3 is 14 residues long. V lost 3 bases, J lost 1 base, and 9 bases lay in between. The germline V gene has CDR1 LNHDA and CDR2 SQIVND (reference sequence). This CDR3 reads CASSISRTQETQYF. The CDR3, as DNA: TGTGCCAGTAGTATCAGCAGGACCCAAGAGACCCAGTACTTC.

This clonotype was counted at least ten times. This chain joins TRBV9 and TRBJ2-1; no clear D. The V gene lost 0 bases and the J gene lost 5 bases, with 3 bases spanning the gap. The CDR3 totals 12 residues. Germline V gene lookup returns CDR1 SGDLS and CDR2 YYNGEE. The CDR3 is CASSVGNNEQFF. CDR3 DNA sequence: TGTGCCAGCAGCGTAGGAAACAATGAGCAGTTCTTC.

This clonotype was found many times. The chain joins TRBV10-2 to TRBJ1-6, with D maybe TRBD1 (5 bases). Germline-derived CDR1 and CDR2 are WSHSY and SAAADI. Between the trimmed V and J ends, which lost 2 bases and 7 bases, there was a span of 15 bases. CDR3 length: 16 residues. This chain's CDR3 is CASSERWGGPNSPLHF. The CDR3 region has the DNA TGCGCCAGCAGTGAGAGGTGGGGCGGACCCAATTCACCCCTCCACTTT.

The CDR3 loop is CASSLRLADTQYF. CDR3 sequence (DNA): TGTGCCAGCAGCTTAAGATTGGCAGATACGCAGTATTTT. The genes are TRBV7-2 and TRBJ2-3; D unclear. This CDR3 region has 13 residues. Per germline, CDR1 SGHTA and CDR2 FQGNSA. Between the trimmed V and J ends, which lost 2 bases and 4 bases, there was a span of 7 bases.

The chain recombines TRBV10-2 with TRBJ2-6, with TRBD2 identical over 8 bases. V gave up 9 bases and J gave up 4 bases; unmatched junction bases: 5. Germline V lookup: CDR1 WSHSY, CDR2 SAAADI. The length of the CDR3 is 14 residues. As DNA, the CDR3 is TGCGCCAGGGACGGGGGGGCAGGGGCCAACGTCCTGACTTTC. It yields the protein CARDGGAGANVLTF.

This chain joins TRBV6-5 and TRBJ1-4; weak D call: TRBD1 (5 bases). CDR1 and CDR2 from the germline V gene are MNHEY and SVGAGI. V lost 4 bases, J lost 8 bases, and 14 bases lay in between. The CDR3 length is 14 residues. The DNA of the CDR3 is TGTGCCAGCAGTTGGTCAGGGCGAGGGGAAAAACTGTTTTTT. It codes for CASSWSGRGEKLFF.

The gene calls are TRBV28 and TRBJ2-7; the match to TRBD1 covers 10 bases. The V gene end was trimmed by 6 bases and the J gene end by 6 bases; junction bases not matched to a gene: 8. CDR1 and CDR2 from the germline V gene are MDHEN and SYDVKM. The CDR3 is 14 residues long. The CDR3 here is CASRKPGQGIEQYF. CDR3 coding DNA: TGTGCCAGCAGAAAACCGGGACAGGGGATCGAGCAGTACTTC. The whole variable domain, remainder taken from reference TRBV28 and TRBJ2-7, is DVKVTQSSRYLVKRTGEKVFLECVQDMDHENMFWYRQDPGLGLRLIYFSYDVKMKEKGDIPEGYSVSREKKERFSLILESASTNQTSMYLCASRKPGQGIEQYFGPGTRLTVT.

This clonotype was counted many times. The chain recombines TRBV5-6 with TRBJ1-5, with a weak D call TRBD1 (6 bases). The CDR3 consists of 14 residues. V was cut by 0 bases and J by 4 bases, with 8 bases left in between. CDR1 and CDR2 (germline): SGHDT, YYEEEE. CDR3 protein: CASSLDRENQPQHF. The CDR3 DNA follows: TGTGCCAGCAGCTTGGACAGGGAAAATCAGCCCCAGCATTTT.

This clonotype was seen at least ten times. The J gene is TRBJ2-5, the V gene TRBV20-1; 7 bases match TRBD2. Germline V gene data show CDR1 as DFQATT and CDR2 as SNEGSKA (reference sequence). CDR3 size: 12 residues. The trim removed 5 bases at V and 5 bases at J, leaving 5 bases unmatched. In DNA, the CDR3 is TGCAGTGCTCGGCTCGGGGGGGAGACCCAGTACTTC. Its protein is CSARLGGETQYF.

This clonotype was detected ten times or more. The CDR3 protein is CASSSGQGFETQYF. In DNA, the CDR3 is TGCGCCAGCAGCTCGGGACAGGGTTTCGAGACCCAGTACTTC. The chain employs TRBV5-1 and TRBJ2-5; 9 nucleotides agree with TRBD1. CDR1 and CDR2 (germline): SGHRS, YFSETQ. The CDR3 contains 14 residues. Trimming cost V 3 bases and J 5 bases; bases outside gene matches: 5.

This clonotype was counted many times. The chain is built from TRBV7-3 and TRBJ2-1; a possible D gene is TRBD1 (6 bases). The CDR3 runs 13 residues. Germline lookup yields CDR1 SGHTA and CDR2 FQGTGA. V was trimmed by 5 bases and J by 10 bases, leaving 15 bases between them. CDR3: CASSPSEGGEQFF. In DNA, the CDR3 is TGTGCCAGCAGCCCCTCGGAAGGGGGAGAGCAGTTCTTC.

The genes are TRBV20-1 and TRBJ2-2, with D possibly TRBD1 on 5 matching bases. V lost 6 bases and J lost 1, with 18 bases in between. The CDR3 is made up of 16 amino acids. The germline V gene encodes CDR1 DFQATT and CDR2 SNEGSKA (reference sequence). This chain's CDR3 is CSASSQVQGNTGELFF. DNA for the CDR3: TGCAGTGCCAGCAGCCAAGTTCAGGGGAACACCGGGGAGCTGTTTTTT.

This chain links TRBV6-1 with TRBJ1-3, with 10 bases lining up with TRBD1. Germline V lookup: CDR1 MNHNS, CDR2 SASEGT. V gave up 5 bases and J gave up 1 base; unmatched junction bases: 8. This CDR3 is built from 17 residues. The CDR3 nucleotides read TGTGCCAGCAGTCGAACGGGACAGGGGCTTTCTGGAAACACCATATATTTT. Translation: CASSRTGQGLSGNTIYF.

Notes on this clonotype: Being one base from a much bigger clone, this may be a read error. The V call is TRBV5-4, the J call TRBJ1-2, with TRBD1 matching 7 bases. V shed 5 bases, J shed 7 bases, and the junction held 11 bases outside the gene matches. The CDR3 sequence is 14 residues long. Germline V lookup: CDR1 SGHNT, CDR2 YYREEE (reference sequence). DNA of the CDR3: TGTGCCAGCAGAAACCTAACAGGGGACTGTGGCTACACCTTC. Amino acids: CASRNLTGDCGYTF.

A remark on this clonotype: This sequence may be a read error, since a much larger clone differs from it by one base. The V gene is TRBV7-9, the J gene TRBJ1-2; TRBD1 might be the D (6 bases). Between the trimmed V and J ends, which lost 5 bases and 5 bases, there was a span of 12 bases. The CDR3 sequence is 13 residues long. CDR1 is SEHNR, CDR2 FQNEAQ, per germline (reference sequence). DNA of the CDR3: TGTGCCAGCAGCCTCACAGGGAAATATGGCTACACCTTC. Protein sequence: CASSLTGKYGYTF.

The chain employs TRBV11-2 and TRBJ1-6; D possibly corresponds to TRBD1 (5 bases). The CDR3 is made up of 16 amino acids. CDR1 and CDR2 from the germline V gene are SGHAT and FQNNGV. The V end lost 4 bases, the J end lost 7 bases, and 17 bases lay between the germline ends. CDR3 amino acids: CASSSAPGLLNSPLHF. In DNA, the CDR3 is TGTGCCAGCAGCTCTGCACCGGGACTGCTCAATTCACCCCTCCACTTT.

The rearrangement links TRBV11-2 to TRBJ2-1; 7 bases match TRBD2. The germline CDR1 and CDR2 sequences are SGHAT and FQNNGV. Germline trimming cut 5 bases from V and 15 bases from J; bases unmatched to any gene: 22. The CDR3 has 16 amino acids. The CDR3 loop reads CASSTIPWTSRGVRFF. DNA of the CDR3: TGTGCCAGCAGCACCATACCTTGGACTAGTAGGGGCGTTCGGTTCTTC. Full variable domain (rest looked up from reference TRBV11-2 and TRBJ2-1): EAGVAQSPRYKIIEKRQSVAFWCNPISGHATLYWYQQILGQGPKLLIQFQNNGVVDDSQLPKDRFSAERLKGVDSTLKIQPAKLEDSAVYLCASSTIPWTSRGVRFFGPGTRLTVL.

The V and J genes are TRBV20-1 and TRBJ1-1; D is unresolved. V gave up 6 bases and J gave up 1 base, with 9 bases separating them. CDR1 and CDR2 from the germline V gene are DFQATT and SNEGSKA (reference sequence). CDR3 size: 12 residues. Here the CDR3 reads CSAVSGNTEAFF. The CDR3 nucleotides are TGCAGTGCAGTTTCGGGGAACACTGAAGCTTTCTTT.

V usage is TRBV10-3 and J usage is TRBJ2-1, with 8 nucleotides matching TRBD2. With 3 bases clipped from V and 10 bases from J, the junction kept 5 bases outside the gene matches. The CDR3 is 13 amino acids. The germline gives CDR1 ENHRY, CDR2 SYGVKD. The CDR3 protein is CAISEIGREEQFF. CDR3 bases: TGTGCCATCAGTGAAATCGGGAGGGAGGAGCAGTTCTTC.

This clonotype has ten or more counts. The chain couples TRBV14 to TRBJ1-1; D unresolved. V was cut by 4 bases and J by 4 bases, with 7 bases left in between. Germline assignment: CDR1 SGHDN and CDR2 FVKESK. The CDR3 is 12 residues long. The CDR3 loop reads CASSRLGTEAFF. DNA of the CDR3: TGTGCCAGCAGCCGTCTAGGCACTGAAGCTTTCTTT.

In its sample, this clonotype was seen a few times. The V call is TRBV3-1, the J call TRBJ1-5; D unresolved. Trimming pared 4 bases from V and 7 bases from J, leaving 20 bases between. CDR3 length: 16 amino acids. Looked up from germline, CDR1 is LGHDT and CDR2 is YNNKEL (reference sequence). This CDR3 is CASSRAPRPARQPQHF. The CDR3 coding sequence is TGTGCCAGCAGCCGCGCCCCCCGTCCAGCGCGGCAGCCCCAGCATTTT.

V usage is TRBV10-3 and J usage is TRBJ2-1, with 11 bases fitting TRBD2. CDR1 is ENHRY, CDR2 SYGVKD, per germline. The length of the CDR3 is 17 residues. V lost 7 bases and J lost 6; bases outside the gene matches: 14. The CDR3 DNA reads as TGTGCCATCACCGATACCACTAGCGGGGGTTTGGGCAATGAGCAGTTCTTC. Its protein is CAITDTTSGGLGNEQFF.

This clonotype was detected only a few times. The J gene is TRBJ1-2, the V gene TRBV10-3; TRBD1 agrees at 8 bases. Losses at the gene ends were 5 bases for V and 8 bases for J; bases not matched to a gene: 13. In germline, CDR1 is ENHRY, CDR2 SYGVKD. CDR3 size: 15 residues. The CDR3 loop is CAISQRQGKVVGYTF. Written as DNA, the CDR3 is TGTGCCATCAGTCAAAGACAGGGGAAAGTAGTAGGCTACACCTTC.

The chain is built from TRBV15 and TRBJ1-2, with D maybe TRBD1 (6 bases). The CDR3 totals 13 residues. Trimming pared 1 base from V and 7 bases from J, leaving 10 bases between. CDR1 and CDR2 from the germline V gene are LNHNV and YYDKDF (reference sequence). This CDR3 is CATSRVQGSGYTF. Written as DNA, the CDR3 is TGTGCCACCAGCAGAGTCCAGGGGAGTGGCTACACCTTC.

The chain combines TRBV6-1 with TRBJ1-1, with D maybe TRBD1 (6 bases). This CDR3 has 15 residues. Looked up from germline, CDR1 is MNHNS and CDR2 is SASEGT. V was cut by 5 bases and J by 0 bases, with 13 bases left in between. In nucleotides, the CDR3 is TGTGCCAGCAGTATTACCGGGACACTGAACACTGAAGCTTTCTTT. Amino acid sequence: CASSITGTLNTEAFF.

The rearrangement joins TRBV7-8 to TRBJ1-5, with D tentatively TRBD1 (6 bases). Germline loops: CDR1 SGHVS, CDR2 FQNEAQ. V lost 1 base and J 0 bases, leaving 7 bases between the germline ends. CDR3 size: 15 residues. This chain's CDR3 is CASSLGTDSNQPQHF. CDR3 sequence (DNA): TGTGCCAGCAGCTTAGGGACAGATAGCAATCAGCCCCAGCATTTT.